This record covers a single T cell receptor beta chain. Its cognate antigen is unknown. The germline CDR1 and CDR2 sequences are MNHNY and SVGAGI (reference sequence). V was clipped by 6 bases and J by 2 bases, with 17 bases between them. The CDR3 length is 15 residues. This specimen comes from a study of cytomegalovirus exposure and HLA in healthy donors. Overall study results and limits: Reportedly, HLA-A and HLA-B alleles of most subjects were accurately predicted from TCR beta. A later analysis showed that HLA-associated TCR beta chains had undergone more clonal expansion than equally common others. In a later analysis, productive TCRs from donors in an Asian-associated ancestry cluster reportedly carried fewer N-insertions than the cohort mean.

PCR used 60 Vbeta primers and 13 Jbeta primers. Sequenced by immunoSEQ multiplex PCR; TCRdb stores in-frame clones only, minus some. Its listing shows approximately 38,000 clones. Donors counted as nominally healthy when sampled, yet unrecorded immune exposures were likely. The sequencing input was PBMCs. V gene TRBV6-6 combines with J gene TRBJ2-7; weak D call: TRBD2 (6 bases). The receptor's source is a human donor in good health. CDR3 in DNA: TGTGCCAGCAGGAAGGGACGGGAGATCGCCTACGAGCAGTACTTC. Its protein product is CASRKGREIAYEQYF.